Each of the 14 T cell receptor beta chains below was sequenced from the same sample in a study of identical twins. MiXCR, run by TCRdb on the 5' RACE reads, gives a single entry per CDR3 protein. This sample yields 1.5 million to 2 million distinct CDR3 sequences, of which about 30% are seen a single time; roughly 0.3% belongs to the top ten. Sequences were obtained from cord blood. These receptor sequences come from a newborn girl in good health.

This clonotype was picked up one time. This chain joins TRBV6-2 or TRBV6-3 and TRBJ2-5, with D uncertain. V lost 4 bases, J lost 11 bases, and 14 bases lay in between. The CDR3 runs to 12 residues. Germline CDR1 is MNHEY and CDR2 is SVGEGT. Written as DNA, the CDR3 is TGTGCCAGCAGTTCCGCCGTCGATGAGCAGTACTTC. This translates into CASSSAVDEQYF.

In its sample, this clonotype was seen a few times. The genes are TRBV6-6 and TRBJ1-2, with a weak D call TRBD1 (6 bases). Germline lookup yields CDR1 MNHNY and CDR2 SVGAGI (reference sequence). The CDR3 consists of 14 residues. Deletions cut 2 bases from V and 1 base from J, with 8 bases between. The CDR3 bases are TGTGCCAGCAGTTACGACAGGTTTAACTATGGCTACACCTTC. Translated, it gives CASSYDRFNYGYTF.

The CDR3 reads CSAKLAGLSPYEQYF. DNA of the CDR3: TGCAGTGCTAAACTAGCGGGTTTAAGCCCCTACGAGCAGTACTTC. V usage is TRBV20-1 and J usage is TRBJ2-7, with 9 bases identical to TRBD2. The trim removed 4 bases at V and 2 bases at J, leaving 9 bases unmatched. CDR1 is DFQATT and CDR2 is SNEGSKA in the germline V gene (reference sequence). The CDR3 is 15 amino acids.

The V call is TRBV20-1, the J call TRBJ2-3; 10 bases are a match to TRBD2. The CDR3 is made up of 16 amino acids. Germline values: CDR1 DFQATT, CDR2 SNEGSKA (reference sequence). V dropped 0 bases and J dropped 11; count of bases not matched to a gene: 14. CDR3 in DNA: TGCAGTGCTAGAGATCCCCGTCGAACTAGCGGGATGATGCAGTATTTT. This translates into CSARDPRRTSGMMQYF.

This clonotype showed up just a few times. The V call is TRBV4-1, the J call TRBJ2-5; TRBD2 might be the D (5 bases). The CDR3 has 13 amino acids. Trimming removed 1 base from V and 5 bases from J, with 8 bases in between. CDR1 is MGHRA and CDR2 is YSYEKL in the germline V gene. CDR3 residues: CASSQARRETQYF. DNA for the CDR3: TGCGCCAGCAGCCAAGCTAGGAGGGAGACCCAGTACTTC.

This clonotype occurred a few times. CDR3 loop: CASSQGLGSYNEQFF. CDR3 nucleotides: TGTGCCAGCAGCCAAGGACTAGGTTCCTACAATGAGCAGTTCTTC. The chain links TRBV14 to TRBJ2-1; D may be TRBD2 (6 bases). V was trimmed by 1 base and J by 1 base, leaving 8 bases between them. The CDR3 sequence is 15 residues long. Germline V gene data show CDR1 as SGHDN and CDR2 as FVKESK.

V is TRBV12-5 and J is TRBJ1-1, with D maybe TRBD1 (5 bases). From germline, CDR1 is LGHNT and CDR2 FRNRAP. The CDR3 has 15 residues. V lost 1 base and J lost 1, with 10 bases in between. The CDR3 region is CASGLGDPRNTEAFF. The CDR3 region has the DNA TGTGCTAGTGGTTTGGGGGACCCACGGAACACTGAAGCTTTCTTT.

In its sample, this clonotype was seen many times. The chain joins TRBV7-6 to TRBJ2-7, with 7 bases identical to TRBD1. Germline assignment: CDR1 SGHVS and CDR2 FNYEAQ. The CDR3 has 14 amino acids. Trimming took 1 base from V and 4 from J; bases not matched to a gene: 4. As DNA, the CDR3 is TGTGCCAGCAGCTTAGACGACAGGGTATACGAGCAGTACTTC. Translation gives CASSLDDRVYEQYF.

This clonotype was recorded many times. The chain recombines TRBV5-1 with TRBJ1-4; D not certain. Germline CDR1 and CDR2: SGHRS and YFSETQ. V was cut by 0 bases and J by 7 bases, with 1 base left in between. The CDR3 contains 11 residues. CDR3 in DNA: TGCGCCAGCAGCTTGGTTGAAAAACTGTTTTTT. Encoded protein: CASSLVEKLFF. Looking up the rest from reference TRBV5-1 and TRBJ1-4 gives the full variable domain: KAGVTQTPRYLIKTRGQQVTLSCSPISGHRSVSWYQQTPGQGLQFLFEYFSETQRNKGNFPGRFSGRQFSNSRSEMNVSTLELGDSALYLCASSLVEKLFFGSGTQLSVL.

The chain joins TRBV20-1 to TRBJ1-4, with D tentatively TRBD1 (5 bases). Per germline, CDR1 DFQATT and CDR2 SNEGSKA (reference sequence). Trimming removed 3 bases from V and 2 bases from J, with 13 bases in between. CDR3 length: 15 residues. The CDR3 spells CSASAGGWTNEKLFF. The CDR3 region has the DNA TGCAGTGCTAGTGCGGGGGGGTGGACTAATGAAAAACTGTTTTTT.

The sample holds a few counts of this clonotype. The chain couples TRBV20-1 to TRBJ2-1; D is uncertain. V was trimmed by 0 bases and J by 1 base, leaving 19 bases between them. The CDR3 sequence is 18 residues long. Germline V gene sequence: CDR1 DFQATT, CDR2 SNEGSKA (reference sequence). The CDR3 DNA is TGCAGTGCTAGAGATCGTTTCAGCGAGATGAGGTCCTACAATGAGCAGTTCTTC. Translated: CSARDRFSEMRSYNEQFF.

The chain has TRBV2 and TRBJ2-1; 7 bases are a match to TRBD2. CDR1 is SNHLY, CDR2 FYNNEI, per germline. Trimming removed 7 bases from V and 3 bases from J; junction bases left unmatched: 3. The CDR3 spans 13 residues. As DNA, the CDR3 is TGTGCCAGCAAACTAGCGCGCTACAATGAGCAGTTCTTC. Protein sequence: CASKLARYNEQFF. Full variable domain (remainder filled in from reference TRBV2 and TRBJ2-1): EPEVTQTPSHQVTQMGQEVILRCVPISNHLYFYWYRQILGQKVEFLVSFYNNEISEKSEIFDDQFSVERPDGSNFTLKIRSTKLEDSAMYFCASKLARYNEQFFGPGTRLTVL.

This chain links TRBV7-6 with TRBJ2-1; no firm D call. CDR1 is SGHVS and CDR2 is FNYEAQ in the germline V gene. V was cut by 5 bases and J by 2 bases, with 13 bases left in between. The CDR3 has 15 residues. The CDR3 DNA is TGTGCCAGCAGCCACGAGGTATCCCCCTACAATGAGCAGTTCTTC. This gives the protein CASSHEVSPYNEQFF.

The chain joins TRBV27 to TRBJ1-5; D is possibly TRBD1 (5 bases). The germline V and J ends were trimmed by 4 bases and 0 bases, with 10 bases remaining between them. The CDR3 spans 15 residues. Germline CDR1 is MNHEY and CDR2 is SMNVEV (reference sequence). The CDR3 nucleotides are TGTGCCAGCAGTTGGGACCCCAATAGCAATCAGCCCCAGCATTTT. Encoded protein: CASSWDPNSNQPQHF.